These 5 T cell receptor beta chains were all obtained from the same sample, sequenced in a study of cytomegalovirus exposure and HLA in healthy donors. The PCR employed 60 Vbeta primers together with 13 Jbeta primers. Assay used: immunoSEQ multiplex PCR; TCRdb lists only in-frame clones, some missing. The top ten hold approximately 2.5% of the sample, which has over 250,000 clones, around 65% seen once. The specimen sequenced was PBMCs. These receptors were collected from a female donor in good health and CMV-seronegative.

The chain uses TRBV9 and TRBJ2-2; the D gene is possibly TRBD1 (5 bases). Germline V gives CDR1 SGDLS, CDR2 YYNGEE. The V and J ends lost 0 bases and 0 bases respectively, with 9 bases between them. The CDR3 covers 16 residues. The CDR3 DNA follows: TGTGCCAGCAGCGTAGTTAGGGGTCCGAACACCGGGGAGCTGTTTTTT. Its translation: CASSVVRGPNTGELFF.

This sequence joins TRBV7-2 and TRBJ1-6, with unresolved D. Trimming stripped 1 base from V and 7 bases from J, with 11 bases between. This CDR3 spans 15 amino acids. Per the germline V gene, CDR1 is SGHTA and CDR2 is FQGNSA. The CDR3 DNA reads as TGTGCCAGCAGCTTAGGTCGGGGTACCAATTCACCCCTCCACTTT. This gives the protein CASSLGRGTNSPLHF.

The gene calls are TRBV4-1 and TRBJ2-1; D call uncertain. There are 12 residues in the CDR3. Germline V gene lookup returns CDR1 MGHRA and CDR2 YSYEKL. The germline V and J ends were trimmed by 1 base and 7 bases, with 5 bases remaining between them. In DNA, the CDR3 is TGCGCCAGCAGCCAAGTCCCGAATGAGCAGTTCTTC. As protein: CASSQVPNEQFF.

This chain joins TRBV27 and TRBJ2-3; D gene unclear. The germline gives CDR1 MNHEY, CDR2 SMNVEV (reference sequence). The CDR3 has 12 residues. Trimming left V 6 bases short and J 6 bases short, with 10 bases between. In DNA, the CDR3 is TGTGCCAGCAGCACCCGGTGGGATACGCAGTATTTT. It encodes CASSTRWDTQYF.

The CDR3 reads CAAERDGWGNYGYTF. In nucleotides, the CDR3 is TGTGCCGCTGAGCGGGACGGCTGGGGGAACTATGGCTACACCTTC. The rearrangement joins TRBV6-6 to TRBJ1-2, with D tentatively TRBD1 (5 bases). CDR3 length: 15 amino acids. Trimming took 11 bases from V and 2 from J, leaving 21 bases between them. CDR1 and CDR2 from the germline V gene are MNHNY and SVGAGI (reference sequence).